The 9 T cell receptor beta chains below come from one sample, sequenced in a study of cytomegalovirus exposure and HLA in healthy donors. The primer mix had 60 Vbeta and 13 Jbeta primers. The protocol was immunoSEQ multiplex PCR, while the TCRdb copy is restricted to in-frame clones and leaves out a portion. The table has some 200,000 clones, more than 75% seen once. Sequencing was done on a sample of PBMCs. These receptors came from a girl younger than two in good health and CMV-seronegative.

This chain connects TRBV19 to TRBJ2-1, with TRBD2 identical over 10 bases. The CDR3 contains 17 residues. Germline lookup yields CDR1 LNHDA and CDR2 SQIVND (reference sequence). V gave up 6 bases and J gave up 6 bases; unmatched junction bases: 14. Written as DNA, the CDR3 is TGTGCCAGTAGAGGGACTAGCGCTTCTCTCCCCTTCAATGAGCAGTTCTTC. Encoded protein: CASRGTSASLPFNEQFF.

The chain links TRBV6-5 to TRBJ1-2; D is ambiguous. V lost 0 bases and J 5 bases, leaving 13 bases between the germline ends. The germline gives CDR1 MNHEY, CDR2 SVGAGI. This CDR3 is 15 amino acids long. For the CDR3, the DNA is TGTGCCAGCAGTTACTCGACGAGCGGGTTTTATGGCTACACCTTC. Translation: CASSYSTSGFYGYTF.

CDR3: CASSLDYPDGGNYGYTF. The CDR3, as DNA: TGCGCCAGCAGCCTAGACTACCCTGACGGGGGTAACTATGGCTACACCTTC. The chain recombines TRBV5-1 with TRBJ1-2, with D tentatively TRBD1 (5 bases). V gave up 4 bases and J gave up 1 base, with 20 bases separating them. Germline lookup yields CDR1 SGHRS and CDR2 YFSETQ. This CDR3 has 17 residues.

CDR3 bases: TGCGCCAGCAGCTTGCCGGGTGGATCGGCTGAAGCTTTCTTT. It codes for CASSLPGGSAEAFF. V is TRBV5-1 and J is TRBJ1-1, with no clear D. CDR1 is SGHRS and CDR2 is YFSETQ in the germline V gene. V was pared by 1 base and J by 6 bases, with 13 bases between. The CDR3 extends over 14 amino acids.

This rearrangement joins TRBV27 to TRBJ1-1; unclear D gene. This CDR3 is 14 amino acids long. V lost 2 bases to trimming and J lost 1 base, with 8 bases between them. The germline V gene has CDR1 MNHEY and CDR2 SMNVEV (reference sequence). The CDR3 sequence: CASSLHVSNTEAFF. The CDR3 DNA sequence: TGTGCCAGCAGTTTACATGTTTCGAACACTGAAGCTTTCTTT.

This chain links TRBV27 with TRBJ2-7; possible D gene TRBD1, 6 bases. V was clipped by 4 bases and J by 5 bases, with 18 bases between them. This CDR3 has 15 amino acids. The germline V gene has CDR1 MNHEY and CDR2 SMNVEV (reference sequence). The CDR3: CASSSITGTGNEQYF. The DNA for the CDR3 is TGTGCCAGCAGTTCAATCACAGGGACGGGTAACGAGCAGTACTTC.

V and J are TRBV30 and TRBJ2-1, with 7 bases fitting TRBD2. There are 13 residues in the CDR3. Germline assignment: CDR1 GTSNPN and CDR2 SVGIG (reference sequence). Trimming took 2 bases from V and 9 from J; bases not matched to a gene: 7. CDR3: CAWSMRERSEQFF. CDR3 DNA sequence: TGTGCCTGGAGTATGCGGGAGAGGAGTGAGCAGTTCTTC.

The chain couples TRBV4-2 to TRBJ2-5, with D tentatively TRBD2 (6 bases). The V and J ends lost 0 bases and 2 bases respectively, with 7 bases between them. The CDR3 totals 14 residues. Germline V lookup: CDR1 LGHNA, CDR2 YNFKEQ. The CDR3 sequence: CASSQELAQETQYF. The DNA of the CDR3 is TGTGCCAGCAGCCAAGAGCTAGCGCAAGAGACCCAGTACTTC.

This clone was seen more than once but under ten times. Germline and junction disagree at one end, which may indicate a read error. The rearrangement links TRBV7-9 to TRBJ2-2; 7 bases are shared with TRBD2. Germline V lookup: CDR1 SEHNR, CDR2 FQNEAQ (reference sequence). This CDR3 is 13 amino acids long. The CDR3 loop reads CSSKRGDTGELFF. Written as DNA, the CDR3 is TGTTCCAGCAAGCGGGGAGACACCGGGGAGCTGTTTTTT. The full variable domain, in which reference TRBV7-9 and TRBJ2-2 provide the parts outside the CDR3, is DTGVSQNPRHKITKRGQNVTFRCDPISEHNRLYWYRQTLGQGPEFLTYFQNEAQLEKSRLLSDRFSAERPKGSFSTLEIQRTEQGDSAMYLCSSKRGDTGELFFGEGSRLTVL.